The clone carrying this TCR beta chain was found a few times. Antigen unknown. The germline V and J ends were trimmed by 0 bases and 2 bases, with 6 bases remaining between them. In germline, CDR1 is SGDLS, CDR2 YYNGEE. The CDR3 sequence is 13 residues long. The time point denotes: newly diagnosed GD, antithyroid drugs for less than 3 months. Extracted RNA from PBMCs served as the source of the TCR library. Arm-PCR of CDR3 regions and iRepertoire HTBI primers were used to build TCR beta libraries. Via MiXCR, TCRdb re-called the multiplex PCR reads, giving one row per CDR3 protein. The sample carries about 620,000 distinct CDR3 sequences, roughly 15% recorded once. The source of the sample is a study of regulatory T cells in long-lasting Graves disease. Broader study findings: Segments TRBV28, TRBJ1-2 and TRBJ2-5 showed preferential usage in persistent disease. TCR diversity was lower in persistent Graves' patients than in newly diagnosed ones.

These same records also appear under a second study, on T cells in Graves' hyperthyroidism and ophthalmopathy. That publication notes: During a first-round RT-PCR of the TCR CDR3, the HTBI primer set was used.

The chain recombines TRBV9 with TRBJ2-7, with a weak D call TRBD1 (6 bases). The sequences come from peripheral blood mononuclear cells (PBMCs), collected at new diagnosis, from a patient treated with antithyroid drugs. This sequence was found in a woman aged 30 to 39 with Graves disease. CDR3 sequence: CASSVEGAYEQYF. In DNA form, the CDR3 reads TGTGCCAGCAGCGTAGAGGGGGCCTACGAGCAGTACTTC.